The present T cell receptor beta chain was sequenced within a study of blood T cell repertoires in COVID-19. Study in general: Samples of COVID-19 (acute and convalescent) were obtained from the United States, Italy and Spain. Sample material is recorded as cDNA or gDNA derived from T cells, B-cell-depleted T cells, or PBMCs.

In the study's own analysis: Estimation of nucleated cell counts relied on the amplification of reference gene primers. TCRdb's copy holds only in-frame clones and misses some; the assay was immunoSEQ multiplex PCR. V, J and clone size derive from that table, while D and trimming were established from the DNA sequence. The sample carries roughly 250,000 clones, approximately 84% recorded once. CDR1 SGHTA and CDR2 FQGTGA come from the germline V gene. The CDR3 contains 14 residues. The V and J ends lost 5 bases and 7 bases, in that order; junction bases with no gene match: 7. The sequence came from a man aged 45 to 65 with acute or convalescent COVID-19. V usage is TRBV7-3 and J usage is TRBJ2-1; 8 nucleotides match TRBD2. Material for sequencing was peripheral blood. The CDR3 region has the DNA TGTGCCAGCAGCCCCTCGGGACTAGTAAATGAGCAGTTCTTC. It translates to CASSPSGLVNEQFF.